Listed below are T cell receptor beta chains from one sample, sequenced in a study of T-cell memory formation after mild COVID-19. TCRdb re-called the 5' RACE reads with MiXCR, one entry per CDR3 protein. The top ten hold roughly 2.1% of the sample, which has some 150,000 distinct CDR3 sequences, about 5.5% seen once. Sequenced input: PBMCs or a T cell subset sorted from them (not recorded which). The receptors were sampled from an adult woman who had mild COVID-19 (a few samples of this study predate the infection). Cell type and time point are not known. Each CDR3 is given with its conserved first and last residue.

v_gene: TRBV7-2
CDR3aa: CASTQGGLQGSVSQPQHF

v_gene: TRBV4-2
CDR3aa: CASSQGGGRVQETQYF

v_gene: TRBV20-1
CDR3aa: CSARKIGTRANTGELFF

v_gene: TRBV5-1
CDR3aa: CASSLDKYEQYF

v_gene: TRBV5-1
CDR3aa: CASSSPGTSGGRSTDTQYF

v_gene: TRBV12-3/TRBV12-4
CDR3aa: CASSLVDSRPGYTF

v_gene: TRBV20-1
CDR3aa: CSASPFGAGGRLTYEQYF

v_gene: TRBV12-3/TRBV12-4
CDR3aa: CASSLVNLYGYTF

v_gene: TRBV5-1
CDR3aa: CASSYRTPSTDTQYF

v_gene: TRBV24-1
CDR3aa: CATSGRIYQETQYF

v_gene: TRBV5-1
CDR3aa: CATAPAGGVQETQYF

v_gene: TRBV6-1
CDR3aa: CASIPLAGDNYGYTF

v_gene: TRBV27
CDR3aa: CASSLSGTSGRAEQFF

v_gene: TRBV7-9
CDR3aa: CASSLASGANVLTF

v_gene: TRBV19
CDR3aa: CATKDRTGTQYF

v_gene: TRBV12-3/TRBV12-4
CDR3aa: CASRSGTGRPGANVLTF

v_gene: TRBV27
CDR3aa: CASSTFTHYNEQFF

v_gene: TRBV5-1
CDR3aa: CASSPGDTHRGNEQFF

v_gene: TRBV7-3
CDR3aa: CASSPARGSEQFF

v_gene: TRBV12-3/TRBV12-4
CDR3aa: CASSAPGTGGYGGGGYTF

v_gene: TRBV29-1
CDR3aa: CSVGTGGARQPQHF

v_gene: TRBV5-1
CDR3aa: CASSFPDQGARDTQYF

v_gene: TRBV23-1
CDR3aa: CASSLPRPMGGYTF

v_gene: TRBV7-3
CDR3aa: CASSLGVGRDYNEQFF

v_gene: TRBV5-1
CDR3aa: CASSSTGIQETQYF

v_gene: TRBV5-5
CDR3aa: CASSLFIVGSPLHF

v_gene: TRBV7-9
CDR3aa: CASSSYPSQGKAYEQYF

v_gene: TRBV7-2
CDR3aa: CASSLDQLNEQFF

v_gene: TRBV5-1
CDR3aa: CASSWEQVYEQYF

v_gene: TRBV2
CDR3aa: CASSIAGVTGELFF

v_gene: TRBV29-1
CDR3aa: CSVDSGGDTGELFF

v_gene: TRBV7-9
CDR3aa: CASSLEEREAFF

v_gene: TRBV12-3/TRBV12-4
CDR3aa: CASSRQVGNQPQHF

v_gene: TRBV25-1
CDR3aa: CASSVEQGAYEQYF

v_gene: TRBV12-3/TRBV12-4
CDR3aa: CASSLRQDIYEQYF

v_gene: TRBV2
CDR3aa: CASRGQGSDGYTF

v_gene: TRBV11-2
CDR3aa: CASSSAGSGANVLTF

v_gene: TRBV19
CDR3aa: CASSIAPSRASFTGELFF

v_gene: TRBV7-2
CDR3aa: CASSFAGQPGNEKLFF

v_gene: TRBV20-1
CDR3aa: CSARRQAYGYTF

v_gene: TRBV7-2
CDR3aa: CASSLRGGTDTQYF

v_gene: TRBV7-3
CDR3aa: CASSSSVLLAKNIQYF

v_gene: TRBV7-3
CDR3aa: CASSLGTGHEQYF

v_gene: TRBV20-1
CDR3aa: CSAAAGRLPYEQYF

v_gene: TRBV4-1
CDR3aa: CASSQDKGPGGYGYTF

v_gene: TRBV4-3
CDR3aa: CASSQVFGYGYTF

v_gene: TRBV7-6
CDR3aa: CASSLEGTASGANVLTF

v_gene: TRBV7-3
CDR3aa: CASSGGTSDLSTDTQYF

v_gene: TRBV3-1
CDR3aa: CASSQAVNYGYTF

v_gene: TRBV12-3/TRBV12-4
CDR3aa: CASSFYFRREDTGELFF

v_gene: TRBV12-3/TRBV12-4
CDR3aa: CASSPGTGGASTDTQYF

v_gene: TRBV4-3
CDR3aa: CASSPNAVNTEAFF

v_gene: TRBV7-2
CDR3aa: CASSSGLAGDTQYF